Following are 31 T cell receptor beta chains from one sample sequenced in a study of blood T cell repertoires in COVID-19 (dated by TCRdb to the early 2020s). Receptor libraries were prepared by the immunoSEQ multiplex PCR assay. TCRdb retrieved this table from immuneACCESS and kept in-frame rearrangements only. Not all clones are present; in checked studies, unresolved V genes account for under half, and no reason is known for the remainder. Across this sample there are tens of thousands of clones, with around nine tenths seen only once. The top ten constitute around 3.6% of the sample. The sequencing sample was made of peripheral blood. The receptor source for this set is a middle-aged man with COVID-19, enrolled during active disease.

The chain employs TRBV19 and TRBJ2-5; 8 bases map to TRBD1. Losses at the gene ends were 7 bases for V and 2 bases for J; bases not matched to a gene: 18. Per germline, CDR1 LNHDA and CDR2 SQIVND (reference sequence). This CDR3 has 18 residues. The CDR3 here is CASKGADRAHSFQETQYF. The CDR3 DNA follows: TGTGCCAGTAAAGGTGCGGACAGGGCCCATTCATTTCAAGAGACCCAGTACTTC.

This chain joins TRBV19 and TRBJ2-1; D might be TRBD2 (6 bases). The length of the CDR3 is 14 residues. The V end lost 6 bases, the J end lost 0 bases, and 9 bases lay between the germline ends. Looked up from germline, CDR1 is LNHDA and CDR2 is SQIVND (reference sequence). The CDR3 here is CASRRDGSYNEQFF. CDR3 nucleotide sequence: TGTGCCAGTAGGCGGGACGGCTCCTACAATGAGCAGTTCTTC.

This clone was picked up a small number of times. The chain uses TRBV3-1 (or the pseudogene TRBV3-2) and TRBJ1-3; TRBD1 aligns across 7 bases. Germline V CDR1 and CDR2: LGHDT, YNNKEL (reference sequence). Trimming at V came to 0 bases and at J to 3 bases, leaving 2 bases not matched to a gene. This CDR3 spans 15 amino acids. In DNA, the CDR3 is TGTGCCAGCAGCCAAGAAAACAGGGGTGGAAACACCATATATTTT. Residues: CASSQENRGGNTIYF.

The chain carries TRBV12-3 or TRBV12-4 and TRBJ1-5; D is ambiguous. The CDR3 is 13 amino acids. V was trimmed by 2 bases and J by 7 bases, leaving 9 bases between them. For the CDR3, the DNA is TGTGCCAGCAGTTTAAGGGCGGGACAGCCCCAGCATTTT. It is translated as CASSLRAGQPQHF.

The chain recombines TRBV5-5 with TRBJ1-3; no clear D. There are 18 residues in the CDR3. V lost 4 bases and J lost 0, with 20 bases in between. From germline, CDR1 is SGHKS and CDR2 YYEKEE (reference sequence). The CDR3 DNA follows: TGTGCCAGCAGCAAGGAGCGGTGGGTGGCAGACTCTGGAAACACCATATATTTT. Its translation: CASSKERWVADSGNTIYF.

V usage is TRBV15 and J usage is TRBJ1-6, with 7 bases fitting TRBD1. The trim removed 3 bases at V and 8 bases at J, leaving 4 bases unmatched. The CDR3 is made up of 14 amino acids. Germline V gene data show CDR1 as LNHNV and CDR2 as YYDKDF (reference sequence). This chain's CDR3 is CATSSRGEDSPLHF. For the CDR3, the DNA is TGTGCCACCAGCAGCAGGGGGGAGGATTCACCCCTCCACTTT.

The V gene is TRBV7-8, the J gene TRBJ2-7; TRBD2 matches 13 bases. This CDR3 is built from 18 residues. J was trimmed by 6 bases and V by 1 base; bases with no gene match: 12. Per the germline V gene, CDR1 is SGHVS and CDR2 is FQNEAQ. The CDR3: CASSLDFLGLAGEGEQYF. The CDR3 DNA reads TGTGCCAGCAGCTTAGATTTTCTAGGACTAGCGGGAGAGGGCGAGCAGTACTTC.

The genes are TRBV5-1 and TRBJ2-2; TRBD2 agrees at 12 bases. Germline V gene data show CDR1 as SGHRS and CDR2 as YFSETQ. This CDR3 spans 17 amino acids. V lost 4 bases, J lost 1 base, and 5 bases stayed unmatched. The CDR3 spells CASSTGLAGMNTGELFF. In DNA, the CDR3 is TGCGCCAGCAGCACCGGACTAGCGGGGATGAACACCGGGGAGCTGTTTTTT.

The J gene is TRBJ1-1, the V gene TRBV11-2, with a weak D call TRBD1 (5 bases). The CDR3 has 13 residues. Germline CDR1 and CDR2: SGHAT and FQNNGV. V lost 3 bases and J lost 7, with 12 bases in between. This CDR3 is CASSFSQGIEAFF. CDR3 in DNA: TGTGCCAGCAGCTTTTCCCAGGGTATTGAAGCTTTCTTT.

The chain is built from TRBV10-3 and TRBJ2-7; the D gene is possibly TRBD1 (5 bases). The CDR3 is 12 amino acids. CDR1 and CDR2 from the germline V gene are ENHRY and SYGVKD. V was pared by 5 bases and J by 2 bases, with 7 bases between. This CDR3 reads CAISTGTYEQYF. The CDR3 nucleotides read TGTGCCATCAGTACAGGTACCTACGAGCAGTACTTC.

The rearrangement links TRBV6-5 to TRBJ1-4; D possibly corresponds to TRBD1 (6 bases). CDR3 length equals 15 residues. Deletions cut 0 bases from V and 4 bases from J, with 9 bases between. Per germline, CDR1 MNHEY and CDR2 SVGAGI. CDR3 loop: CASSYSGGNNEKLFF. For the CDR3, the DNA is TGTGCCAGCAGTTACTCAGGGGGAAATAATGAAAAACTGTTTTTT.

The chain couples TRBV10-2 to TRBJ1-1; D uncertain. The V gene's germline CDR1 is WSHSY and CDR2 SAAADI. The length of the CDR3 is 12 residues. V lost 6 bases and J 3 bases, leaving 8 bases between the germline ends. For the CDR3, the DNA is TGCGCCAGCAGGGCGGCCTACACTGAAGCTTTCTTT. This translates into CASRAAYTEAFF.

The chain has TRBV3-1 (or the pseudogene TRBV3-2) and TRBJ1-5; TRBD1 aligns across 11 bases. The junction had 0 bases not matched to a gene; V was cut back by 6 bases and J by 5 bases. CDR3 length: 13 residues. The germline V gene encodes CDR1 LGHDT and CDR2 YNNKEL (reference sequence). The chain's CDR3 is CASRGQGDQPQHF. CDR3 bases: TGTGCCAGCAGGGGACAGGGGGATCAGCCCCAGCATTTT.

This sequence joins TRBV12-3 or TRBV12-4 and TRBJ1-2, with D unresolved. V lost 1 base to trimming and J lost 7 bases, with 7 bases between them. The CDR3 consists of 12 residues. CDR3 DNA: TGTGCCAGCAGTTTAGGGGAGAGTGGCTACACCTTC. Translation: CASSLGESGYTF.

The V call is TRBV18, the J call TRBJ2-2; 10 bases are shared with TRBD1. The V segment lost 4 bases and the J segment 5 bases; nucleotides outside the gene matches: 4. CDR1 is KGHSH and CDR2 is LQKENI in the germline V gene. This CDR3 region has 15 residues. The CDR3 sequence is CASSLDRGRTGELFF. The CDR3 nucleotides read TGTGCCAGCTCACTTGACAGGGGGCGGACCGGGGAGCTGTTTTTT.

The genes are TRBV29-1 and TRBJ2-1; D is undetermined. The CDR3 sequence is 13 residues long. Germline assignment: CDR1 SQVTM and CDR2 ANQGSEA. Deletions cut 1 base from V and 0 bases from J, with 4 bases between. CDR3 loop: CSVEGSSYNEQFF. As DNA, the CDR3 is TGCAGCGTTGAAGGGAGCTCCTACAATGAGCAGTTCTTC.

The rearrangement links TRBV15 to TRBJ2-2; D might be TRBD2 (6 bases). In germline, CDR1 is LNHNV, CDR2 YYDKDF (reference sequence). Trimming stripped 1 base from V and 6 bases from J, with 12 bases between. This CDR3 is built from 15 residues. CDR3 amino acids: CATSRALGGAGELFF. The CDR3 coding sequence is TGTGCCACCAGCAGAGCTTTGGGGGGAGCCGGGGAGCTGTTTTTT.

V is TRBV11-2 and J is TRBJ2-5, with 10 positions matching TRBD2. This CDR3 contains 16 residues. V lost 5 bases, J lost 4 bases, and 10 bases stayed unmatched. From germline, CDR1 is SGHAT and CDR2 FQNNGV. The CDR3 coding sequence is TGTGCCAGCAGCCTAGCGGCTAGCGGGGGCGGAGAGACCCAGTACTTC. It codes for CASSLAASGGGETQYF.

This chain joins TRBV30 and TRBJ2-7, with D hard to call. The V end was cut by 0 bases, the J end by 6 bases, with 15 bases between. Per the germline V gene, CDR1 is GTSNPN and CDR2 is SVGIG (reference sequence). The CDR3 extends over 14 amino acids. The CDR3 loop reads CAWSVTHMRSEQYF. The CDR3 DNA reads as TGTGCCTGGAGTGTAACCCACATGAGGAGCGAGCAGTACTTC.

V usage is TRBV10-2 and J usage is TRBJ2-5, with a possible D match to TRBD2 (5 bases). The CDR3 length is 14 residues. Trimming removed 3 bases from V and 3 bases from J, with 11 bases in between. Looked up from germline, CDR1 is WSHSY and CDR2 is SAAADI. CDR3 region: CASSEGRRKETQYF. The DNA of the CDR3 is TGCGCCAGCAGTGAAGGAAGGAGGAAAGAGACCCAGTACTTC.

The chain joins TRBV5-6 to TRBJ1-1; 7 nucleotides match TRBD1. CDR1 and CDR2 (germline): SGHDT, YYEEEE. The CDR3 extends over 14 amino acids. The ends lost 2 bases at V and 1 base at J; junction bases unmatched: 2. CDR3 sequence: CASSFRTGNTEAFF. CDR3 DNA sequence: TGTGCCAGCAGCTTCAGGACAGGGAACACTGAAGCTTTCTTT.

The rearrangement links TRBV9 to TRBJ1-2; 7 bases match TRBD1. The CDR3 sequence is 14 residues long. From germline, CDR1 is SGDLS and CDR2 YYNGEE. V gave up 4 bases and J gave up 8 bases; unmatched junction bases: 11. The CDR3 loop reads CASSTRTGTYGYTF. The DNA of the CDR3 is TGTGCCAGCAGCACCCGGACAGGCACATACGGCTACACCTTC. The full variable domain, completed using reference TRBV9 and TRBJ1-2, is DSGVTQTPKHLITATGQRVTLRCSPRSGDLSVYWYQQSLDQGLQFLIQYYNGEERAKGNILERFSAQQFPDLHSELNLSSLELGDSALYFCASSTRTGTYGYTFGSGTRLTVV.

The chain has TRBV5-4 and TRBJ2-2; D perhaps matches TRBD2 (6 bases). The V gene lost 4 bases and the J gene lost 4 bases, with 17 bases spanning the gap. The CDR3 runs to 16 residues. Germline assignment: CDR1 SGHNT and CDR2 YYREEE (reference sequence). CDR3 sequence reads: CASSPFGGFGTGELFF. The DNA of the CDR3 is TGTGCCAGCAGCCCCTTCGGAGGGTTCGGCACCGGGGAGCTGTTTTTT.

This chain uses TRBV27 with TRBJ1-1; TRBD1 matches at 7 bases. The CDR3 spans 14 residues. Germline trimming cut 0 bases from V and 6 bases from J; bases unmatched to any gene: 4. Germline CDR1 is MNHEY and CDR2 is SMNVEV (reference sequence). The CDR3 loop reads CASSLSTRGAEAFF. CDR3 in DNA: TGTGCCAGCAGTTTATCGACCAGGGGGGCTGAAGCTTTCTTT.

This clone is a singleton in its sample. This chain uses TRBV7-8 with TRBJ1-5; 9 bases line up with TRBD1. The CDR3 is 19 residues long. From germline, CDR1 is SGHVS and CDR2 FQNEAQ. After removal of 5 bases from V and 1 base from J, the junction contained 15 bases not matched to a gene. Here the CDR3 reads CASSPRTGDGLGSNQPQHF. CDR3 in DNA: TGTGCCAGCAGCCCAAGGACAGGGGACGGACTAGGAAGCAATCAGCCCCAGCATTTT.

This clone is a singleton in its sample. This rearrangement joins TRBV5-1 to TRBJ2-5; D is possibly TRBD1 (5 bases). CDR3 size: 15 residues. Between the trimmed V and J ends, which lost 0 bases and 5 bases, there was a span of 14 bases. The germline V gene has CDR1 SGHRS and CDR2 YFSETQ. The CDR3 protein is CASSLGGPGRETQYF. The CDR3 DNA reads TGCGCCAGCAGCTTGGGGGGCCCCGGGCGGGAGACCCAGTACTTC.

The gene calls are TRBV7-7 and TRBJ2-6; TRBD2 is a possible D gene (6 bases). The CDR3 extends over 16 amino acids. Germline CDR1 is SSHAT and CDR2 is FNYEAQ (reference sequence). The CDR3 sequence: CASGSGADSGANVLTF. The CDR3 DNA reads TGTGCTAGCGGTTCGGGAGCAGACTCTGGGGCCAACGTCCTGACTTTC.

The chain couples TRBV11-2 to TRBJ2-5, with 7 bases lining up with TRBD2. The germline CDR1 and CDR2 sequences are SGHAT and FQNNGV. Trimming took 1 base from V and 4 from J; bases not matched to a gene: 0. This CDR3 region has 13 residues. The DNA for the CDR3 is TGTGCCAGCAGCTTAGGCGGGAGAGAGACCCAGTACTTC. It codes for CASSLGGRETQYF. Combining the CDR3 with reference TRBV11-2 and TRBJ2-5 gives the whole variable domain EAGVAQSPRYKIIEKRQSVAFWCNPISGHATLYWYQQILGQGPKLLIQFQNNGVVDDSQLPKDRFSAERLKGVDSTLKIQPAKLEDSAVYLCASSLGGRETQYFGPGTRLLVL.

The table lists this clone with a few counts. This sequence joins TRBV30 and TRBJ2-2; TRBD2 aligns across 7 bases. The CDR3 runs to 16 residues. Looked up from germline, CDR1 is GTSNPN and CDR2 is SVGIG (reference sequence). V was clipped by 2 bases and J by 0 bases; unmatched bases: 6. In nucleotides, the CDR3 is TGTGCCTGGAGTATGTGGGGGGGACCGAACACCGGGGAGCTGTTTTTT. It translates to CAWSMWGGPNTGELFF.

This clone has just one count. The rearrangement links TRBV11-3 to TRBJ1-2, with 8 bases fitting TRBD1. Germline values: CDR1 SGHNT, CDR2 YENEEA. This CDR3 spans 15 amino acids. Trimming at V came to 5 bases and at J to 2 bases, leaving 7 bases not matched to a gene. CDR3 sequence: CASSGGQGQNYGYTF. In DNA form, the CDR3 reads TGTGCCAGCAGCGGCGGACAGGGCCAAAACTATGGCTACACCTTC.

V usage is TRBV27 and J usage is TRBJ2-2; 8 bases line up with TRBD2. The CDR3 sequence is 13 residues long. In germline, CDR1 is MNHEY, CDR2 SMNVEV (reference sequence). J was trimmed by 13 bases and V by 3 bases; bases with no gene match: 7. The CDR3 is CASSFGGAPRLFF. The CDR3 DNA reads as TGTGCCAGCAGTTTCGGGGGGGCGCCCAGGCTGTTTTTT.